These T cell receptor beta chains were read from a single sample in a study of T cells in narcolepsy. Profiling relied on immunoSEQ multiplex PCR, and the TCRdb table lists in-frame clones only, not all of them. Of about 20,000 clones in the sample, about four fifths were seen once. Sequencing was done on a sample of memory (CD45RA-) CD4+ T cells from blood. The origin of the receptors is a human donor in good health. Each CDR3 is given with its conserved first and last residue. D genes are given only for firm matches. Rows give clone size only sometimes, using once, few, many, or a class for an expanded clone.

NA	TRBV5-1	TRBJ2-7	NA	CASSLLGHTYEQYF	TGCGCCAGCAGCTTGCTCGGACACACCTACGAGCAGTACTTC
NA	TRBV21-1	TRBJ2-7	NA	CASSKGTSGQGKSEENYEQYF	TGTGCCAGCAGCAAAGGGACTTCGGGACAGGGGAAGTCGGAAGAGAACTACGAGCAGTACTTC
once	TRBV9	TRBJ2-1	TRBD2	CASSVAWTSGYNEQFF	TGTGCCAGCAGCGTAGCTTGGACTAGCGGTTACAATGAGCAGTTCTTC
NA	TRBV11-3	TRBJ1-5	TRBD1	CASESGTEANQPQHF	TGTGCCAGCGAGTCCGGGACAGAAGCAAATCAGCCCCAGCATTTT
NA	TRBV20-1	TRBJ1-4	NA	CSAPHEKLFF	TGCAGTGCTCCCCATGAAAAACTGTTTTTT
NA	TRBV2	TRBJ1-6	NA	CASSIQGRTDNSPLHF	TGTGCCAGCAGTATTCAGGGGCGAACCGATAATTCACCCCTCCACTTT
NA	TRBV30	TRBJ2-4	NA	CAWSVKNIQYF	TGTGCCTGGAGCGTCAAAAACATTCAGTACTTC
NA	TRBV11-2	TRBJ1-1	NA	CASSLATGPGTEAFF	TGTGCCAGCAGCTTAGCTACAGGCCCGGGGACTGAAGCTTTCTTT
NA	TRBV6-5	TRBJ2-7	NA	CAHGQQRTYEQYF	TGTGCCCACGGGCAACAGAGGACCTACGAGCAGTACTTC
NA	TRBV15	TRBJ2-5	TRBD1	CATSRRTGGYQETQYF	TGTGCCACCAGCAGACGGACAGGGGGGTACCAAGAGACCCAGTACTTC
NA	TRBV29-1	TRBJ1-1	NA	CSSRVQNTEAFF	TGCAGCTCCCGAGTGCAGAACACTGAAGCTTTCTTT
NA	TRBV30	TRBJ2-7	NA	CAWREGTYEQYF	TGTGCCTGGAGAGAGGGGACCTACGAGCAGTACTTC
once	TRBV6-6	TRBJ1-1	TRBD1	CASSFRQGGVAEAFF	TGTGCCAGCAGTTTCCGACAGGGTGGGGTGGCTGAAGCTTTCTTT
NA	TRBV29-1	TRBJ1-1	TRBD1	CSAATGTGGAVEAFF	TGCAGCGCCGCTACCGGGACAGGGGGCGCGGTAGAAGCTTTCTTT
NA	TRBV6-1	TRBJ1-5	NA	CASSTQGNQPQHF	TGTGCCAGCAGTACACAGGGTAATCAGCCCCAGCATTTT
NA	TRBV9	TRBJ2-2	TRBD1	CASSGTGSSTGELFF	TGTGCCAGCAGCGGGACAGGGAGCAGCACCGGGGAGCTGTTTTTT
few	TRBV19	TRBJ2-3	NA	CASRWGTQGGTDTQYF	TGTGCCAGCCGGTGGGGGACTCAGGGTGGCACAGATACGCAGTATTTT
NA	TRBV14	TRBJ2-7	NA	CASSPYGGLSIYEQYF	TGTGCCAGCAGCCCATACGGGGGGCTATCTATCTACGAGCAGTACTTC
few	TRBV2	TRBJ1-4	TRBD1	CASSVEGGVEKLFF	TGTGCCAGCAGTGTGGAAGGGGGCGTTGAAAAACTGTTTTTT
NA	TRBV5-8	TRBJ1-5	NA	CASSMNQPQHF	TGTGCCAGCAGCATGAATCAGCCCCAGCATTTT
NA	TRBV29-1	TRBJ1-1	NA	CSGQRQANTEAFF	TGCAGCGGACAAAGACAGGCTAACACTGAAGCTTTCTTT
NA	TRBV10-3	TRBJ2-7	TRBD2	CAIGDSGTLSYEQYF	TGTGCCATAGGGGATAGCGGGACTCTTTCCTACGAGCAGTACTTC
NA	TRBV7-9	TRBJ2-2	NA	CAAPKAAVGTGELFF	TGTGCTGCACCGAAGGCGGCGGTTGGGACCGGGGAGCTGTTTTTT
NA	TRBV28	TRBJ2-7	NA	CASSLPRDTSYEQYF	TGTGCCAGCAGTTTACCCAGGGACACGTCCTACGAGCAGTACTTC
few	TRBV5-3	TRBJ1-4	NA	CARSQKGTGQFATNEKLFF	TGTGCCAGAAGCCAAAAAGGTACCGGACAGTTTGCAACTAATGAAAAACTGTTTTTT
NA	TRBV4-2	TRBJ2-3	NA	CASSQGPAAYTDTQYF	TGTGCCAGCAGCCAAGGGCCAGCGGCTTACACAGATACGCAGTATTTT
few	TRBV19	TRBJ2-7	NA	CASSNSFDYEQYF	TGTGCCAGTAGTAACAGTTTCGATTACGAGCAGTACTTC
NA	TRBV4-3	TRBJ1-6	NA	CASSRILSGTRDSPLHF	TGCGCCAGCAGCCGCATCCTGTCCGGGACAAGGGATTCACCCCTCCACTTT
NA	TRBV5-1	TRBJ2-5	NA	CASSLVPEGETQYF	TGCGCCAGCAGCTTGGTACCAGAGGGGGAGACCCAGTACTTC
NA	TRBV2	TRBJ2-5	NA	CASSEVAGTQYF	TGTGCCAGCAGTGAAGTGGCGGGAACCCAGTACTTC
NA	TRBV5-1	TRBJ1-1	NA	CASSLDRSNTEAFF	TGCGCCAGCAGCTTGGACAGGTCCAACACTGAAGCTTTCTTT
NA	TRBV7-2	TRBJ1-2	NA	CASSLGGNGYTF	TGTGCCAGCAGCTTAGGTGGGAATGGCTACACCTTC